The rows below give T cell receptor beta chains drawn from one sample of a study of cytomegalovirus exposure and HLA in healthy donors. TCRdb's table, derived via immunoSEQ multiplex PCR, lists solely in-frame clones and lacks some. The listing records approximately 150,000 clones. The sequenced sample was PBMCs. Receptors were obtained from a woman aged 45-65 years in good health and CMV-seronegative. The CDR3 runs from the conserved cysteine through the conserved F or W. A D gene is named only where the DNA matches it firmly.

CASSLRDSPINEQFF,TGTGCCAGCAGCCTGCGGGACTCTCCTATCAATGAGCAGTTCTTC,TRBV2,TRBJ2-1,NA
CASSPGLAGETDTQYF,TGTGCCAGCAGCCCGGGACTAGCGGGGGAGACAGATACGCAGTATTTT,TRBV7-9,TRBJ2-3,TRBD2
CASSLIGGQDTQYF,TGCGCCAGCAGCTTGATTGGGGGCCAGGATACGCAGTATTTT,TRBV5-1,TRBJ2-3,NA
CSVEDRDGGYEQYF,TGCAGCGTTGAAGACAGGGATGGGGGCTACGAGCAGTACTTC,TRBV29-1,TRBJ2-7,NA
CASSSEAGGRYNEQFF,TGTGCCAGCAGCTCTGAGGCGGGGGGGAGATACAATGAGCAGTTCTTC,TRBV5-6,TRBJ2-1,TRBD2
CASSLLSGGRNQPQHF,TGTGCCAGCAGTTTACTGTCAGGGGGCCGCAATCAGCCCCAGCATTTT,TRBV28,TRBJ1-5,TRBD1
CASSLRTGDQPQHF,TGTGCCAGCAGCTTAAGGACAGGGGATCAGCCCCAGCATTTT,TRBV7-2,TRBJ1-5,TRBD1
CASSVSGTGGQNTEAFF,TGTGCCAGTAGTGTGTCCGGGACAGGGGGACAGAACACTGAAGCTTTCTTT,TRBV19,TRBJ1-1,TRBD1
CASSLNIFNSPLHF,TGTGCCAGCAGTTTAAACATCTTTAATTCACCCCTCCACTTT,TRBV27,TRBJ1-6,NA
CATSIRGRGVFVETQYF,TGTGCCACCAGCATCCGGGGGAGAGGGGTATTCGTGGAGACCCAGTACTTC,TRBV15,TRBJ2-5,NA
CASSLGFTGSGELFF,TGTGCCAGCAGTTTAGGCTTCACGGGGAGCGGGGAGCTGTTTTTT,TRBV28,TRBJ2-2,NA
CASSLGTGSNQPQHF,TGTGCCAGCAGCTTGGGGACAGGTAGCAATCAGCCCCAGCATTTT,TRBV5-6,TRBJ1-5,TRBD1
CASSPTENYGYTF,TGTGCCAGCTCACCGACAGAGAACTATGGCTACACCTTC,TRBV18,TRBJ1-2,NA
CASSLGASGSSSGELFF,TGTGCCAGCAGCTTAGGGGCTAGCGGGTCCTCAAGCGGGGAGCTGTTTTTT,TRBV7-9,TRBJ2-2,TRBD2
CASSVQGGGQPQHF,TGTGCCAGTAGTGTACAGGGCGGGGGGCAGCCCCAGCATTTT,TRBV19,TRBJ1-5,NA
CASAQGGETQYF,TGCGCCAGCGCTCAGGGAGGAGAGACCCAGTACTTC,TRBV5-1,TRBJ2-5,NA
CASSRPAGTRNDSPLHF,TGTGCCAGCAGCCGACCGGCCGGGACAAGGAACGATTCACCCCTCCACTTT,TRBV11-2,TRBJ1-6,NA
CASSRGGSQETQYF,TGCGCCAGCAGCCGGGGTGGGAGCCAAGAGACCCAGTACTTC,TRBV4-1,TRBJ2-5,NA
CASSLGTSGGAITYNEQFF,TGCGCCAGCAGCTTAGGTACTAGCGGGGGGGCCATCACCTACAATGAGCAGTTCTTC,TRBV5-1,TRBJ2-1,TRBD2
CSVGAYRATGNTGELFF,TGCAGCGTTGGGGCTTATCGGGCGACAGGAAACACCGGGGAGCTGTTTTTT,TRBV29-1,TRBJ2-2,NA
CASSPRGRAGGVGNQPQHF,TGTGCCAGCAGTCCACGAGGGCGAGCGGGGGGGGTGGGCAATCAGCCCCAGCATTTT,TRBV27,TRBJ1-5,NA
CASGSRGNPDEQYF,TGTGCTAGTGGTTCCCGGGGGAATCCCGACGAGCAGTACTTC,TRBV12-5,TRBJ2-7,NA
CASRALNEKLFF,TGTGCCAGCAGGGCATTGAACGAAAAACTGTTTTTT,TRBV28,TRBJ1-4,NA
CASSYVRVSSNQPQHF,TGTGCCAGCAGTTACGTGCGGGTTTCGAGCAATCAGCCCCAGCATTTT,TRBV6-5,TRBJ1-5,NA
CASSHGRLAGEQFF,TGCGCCAGCAGCCATGGGCGTCTAGCGGGAGAGCAGTTCTTC,TRBV4-3,TRBJ2-1,TRBD2
CASARTGLNTEAFF,TGTGCCAGTGCGCGGACAGGGTTAAACACTGAAGCTTTCTTT,TRBV19,TRBJ1-1,TRBD1
CASSYWDRGRGEQFF,TGTGCCAGCAGTTACTGGGACAGGGGGCGCGGTGAGCAGTTCTTC,TRBV6-6,TRBJ2-1,TRBD1
CAWSNRGLYEQYF,TGTGCCTGGAGTAACAGGGGGCTCTACGAGCAGTACTTC,TRBV30,TRBJ2-7,TRBD1
CASSDLATQETQYF,TGTGCCAGCAGTGATCTAGCGACCCAAGAGACCCAGTACTTC,TRBV25-1,TRBJ2-5,NA
CSAFWGGGYTF,TGCAGTGCTTTTTGGGGGGGTGGCTACACCTTC,TRBV20-1,TRBJ1-2,NA
CASSISGTGDEQYF,TGCGCCAGCAGCATATCCGGGACAGGGGACGAGCAGTACTTC,TRBV5-1,TRBJ2-7,TRBD1
CASSLAGSGANTGELFF,TGTGCCAGCAGCTTAGCTGGTAGCGGAGCAAACACCGGGGAGCTGTTTTTT,TRBV7-9,TRBJ2-2,NA
CASSPSGGGQGNGEQYF,TGTGCCAGCTCACCAAGCGGGGGAGGACAGGGGAACGGCGAGCAGTACTTC,TRBV18,TRBJ2-7,NA